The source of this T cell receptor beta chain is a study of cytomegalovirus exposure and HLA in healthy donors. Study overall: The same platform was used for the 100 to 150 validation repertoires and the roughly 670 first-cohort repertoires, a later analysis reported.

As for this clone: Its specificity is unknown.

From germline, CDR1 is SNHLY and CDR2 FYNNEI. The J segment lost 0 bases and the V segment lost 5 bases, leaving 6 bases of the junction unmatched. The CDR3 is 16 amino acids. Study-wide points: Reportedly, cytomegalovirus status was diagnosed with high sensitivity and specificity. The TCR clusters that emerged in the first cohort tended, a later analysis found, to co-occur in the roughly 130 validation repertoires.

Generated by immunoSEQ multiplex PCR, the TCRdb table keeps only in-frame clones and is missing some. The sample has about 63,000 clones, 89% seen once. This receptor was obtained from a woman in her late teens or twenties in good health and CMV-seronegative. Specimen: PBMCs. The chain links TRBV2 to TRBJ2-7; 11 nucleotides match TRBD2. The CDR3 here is CASSFQLAGASYEQYF. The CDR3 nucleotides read TGTGCCAGCAGTTTTCAACTAGCGGGGGCCTCCTACGAGCAGTACTTC.